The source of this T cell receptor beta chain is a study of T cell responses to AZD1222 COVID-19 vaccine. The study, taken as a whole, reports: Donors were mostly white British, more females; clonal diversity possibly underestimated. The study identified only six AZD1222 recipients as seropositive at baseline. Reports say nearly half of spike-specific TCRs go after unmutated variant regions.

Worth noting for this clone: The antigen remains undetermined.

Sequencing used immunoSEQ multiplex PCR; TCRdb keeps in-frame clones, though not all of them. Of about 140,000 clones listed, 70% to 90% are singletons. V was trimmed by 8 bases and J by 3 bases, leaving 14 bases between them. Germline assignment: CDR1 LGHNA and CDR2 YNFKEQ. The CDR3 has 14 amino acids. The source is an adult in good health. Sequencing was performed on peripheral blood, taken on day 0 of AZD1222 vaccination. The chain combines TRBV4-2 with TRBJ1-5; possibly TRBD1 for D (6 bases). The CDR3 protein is CASASGQLNQPQHF. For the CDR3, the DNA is TGTGCCAGCGCCTCGGGACAACTCAATCAGCCCCAGCATTTT.